The entry that follows covers one TCR beta chain sequence. This clonotype was picked up many times. Its antigen remains unidentified. Within one base of it there is no much larger clone, and no base qualities were kept. The CDR3 numbers 15 residues from cysteine through phenylalanine. The only DNA kept is the CDR3, 45 bases in frame from the first base. Unmatched junction bases come to 5, with V trimmed by 1 base and J by 6 bases. CDR1 is given as SGHAT and CDR2 as FQNNGV, both from the germline V gene. The receptor library was made with PCR. Sequencing relied on an Illumina HiSeq 2500. TCR library preparation used molecular barcoding, with unique molecular identifiers applied to normalize quantification of the TCRbeta repertoire. Clones were called with MiXCR by TCRdb after fastp trimmed the public reads at Q25, and only in-frame beta chains were retained. Rows are unified per CDR3 protein, each entry keeping the most common DNA and genes. This sample gives about 220,000 distinct CDR3 sequences in total; around a sixth of them show up just once. 43% of the sample is held by the ten biggest clonotypes.

This record comes from a study of T-cell reconstitution after alpha-beta-depleted transplantation in children (dated by TCRdb to the mid-2010s). Study-level background: Using TCR repertoire profiling, the study followed T-cell immune reconstitution in a quantitative way in children after TCRalphabeta/CD19-depleted allogeneic hematopoietic cell transplantation. The full study reports these points: Hyperexpanded clone frequencies declined over subsequent months; after one year, T-cell counts and TCRbeta diversity were mostly attributed to newly produced T cells. About two months after transplant, the apparently early recovery of alphabetaT-cell counts reportedly depended on just several hundred clones that had expanded rapidly and came from non-depleted graft cells. In some patients, the high TCRbeta diversity seen at day 60 was put down to recipient T cells and intrathymic progenitors that had survived conditioning.

This sample's treatment or condition label indicates: allogeneic hematopoietic cell transplantation with graft depleted of TCRalphabeta T cells and CD19 B cells. Transplant recipients were children who received TCRalphabeta/CD19-depleted allogeneic hematopoietic cell grafts. The clonotype comes from a male patient between 2 and 10 years old who had a stem cell transplant for acute lymphoblastic leukemia, so the T cells may come from the graft donor. The sequenced sample was PBMCs, mostly from graft donor cells, obtained 360 days after TCRalphabeta/CD19-depleted stem cell transplant. The rearranged segments are TRBV11-2 and TRBJ2-3; the junction holds 9 bases that match TRBD1. The CDR3 protein is CASSLGTGVYDTQYF. The nucleotides are TGTGCCAGCAGCTTAGGGACAGGGGTGTACGATACGCAGTATTTT.